This T cell receptor beta chain was captured by sequencing in a study of blood T cell repertoires in COVID-19. Produced via immunoSEQ multiplex PCR; TCRdb's table is partial and in-frame only. The sample contains nearly 55,000 clones, 90% to 95% of which appear only once. This CDR3 is built from 15 residues. The V gene lost 2 bases and the J gene lost 0 bases, with 7 bases spanning the gap. Germline-derived CDR1 and CDR2 are MNHNY and SVGAGI (reference sequence). The source of this sequence is a woman in her sixties with active or convalescent COVID-19. The material sequenced was peripheral blood. This chain uses TRBV6-6 with TRBJ1-4, with no clear D. CDR3 amino acids: CASSYGPATNEKLFF. CDR3 DNA sequence: TGTGCCAGCAGTTACGGCCCAGCAACTAATGAAAAACTGTTTTTT.